Shown below are 18 T cell receptor beta chains from a single sample sequenced in a study of chemoradiotherapy in HPV16-positive cancers. The protocol was immunoSEQ multiplex PCR, while the TCRdb copy is restricted to in-frame clones and leaves out a portion. Here the sample spans 17,000 or so clones, under 90% being singletons. Sequences were derived from blood, sampled from a patient who underwent chemoradiotherapy. These receptors were taken from a human donor with HPV-associated anogenital cancer.

The V and J genes are TRBV6-1 and TRBJ2-2; D is unclear. V was shortened by 1 base and J by 1 base, with 10 bases between the two germline ends. There are 16 residues in the CDR3. Germline CDR1 reads MNHNS; CDR2 reads SASEGT. The CDR3 DNA reads as TGTGCCAGCAGTGAAGTCGAGAGTCTGAACACCGGGGAGCTGTTTTTT. Its protein is CASSEVESLNTGELFF.

This sequence joins TRBV7-9 and TRBJ2-7; weak D call: TRBD2 (6 bases). The ends were cut back, 5 bases at V and 4 bases at J, with 15 bases in the middle. CDR1 is SEHNR and CDR2 is FQNEAQ in the germline V gene (reference sequence). This CDR3 has 14 amino acids. CDR3 loop: CASSRVEAGYEQYF. The CDR3 region has the DNA TGTGCCAGCAGCCGCGTAGAGGCGGGGTACGAGCAGTACTTC.

This rearrangement joins TRBV10-3 to TRBJ1-6, with D maybe TRBD1 (5 bases). The CDR3 has 15 amino acids. CDR1 is ENHRY, CDR2 SYGVKD, per germline. The V end was cut by 2 bases, the J end by 7 bases, with 12 bases between. CDR3 in DNA: TGTGCCATCAGTGAGACGGGGGGTTTAAATTCACCCCTCCACTTT. Translating gives CAISETGGLNSPLHF.

The rearrangement links TRBV5-1 to TRBJ1-6; TRBD1 matches at 8 bases. From germline, CDR1 is SGHRS and CDR2 YFSETQ. The CDR3 covers 16 residues. Trimming cost V 5 bases and J 7 bases; bases outside gene matches: 11. The CDR3 DNA follows: TGCGCCAGCAGTCGTGACCAGGGGGCGCCGAATTCACCCCTCCACTTT. It encodes CASSRDQGAPNSPLHF.

The V call is TRBV10-3, the J call TRBJ2-7; D gene unclear. V lost 2 bases and J lost 2, with 7 bases in between. Per germline, CDR1 ENHRY and CDR2 SYGVKD. This CDR3 comprises 13 residues. In nucleotides, the CDR3 is TGTGCCATCAGTGAGGACACGACCTACGAGCAGTACTTC. Its translation is CAISEDTTYEQYF.

This clone has just one count. The chain employs TRBV11-1 and TRBJ2-3; 7 bases map to TRBD2. This CDR3 is built from 14 residues. The V gene's germline CDR1 is SGHAT and CDR2 FQDESV (reference sequence). The ends lost 5 bases at V and 5 bases at J; junction bases unmatched: 7. This chain's CDR3 is CASSLRSGVDTQYF. CDR3 coding DNA: TGTGCCAGCAGCCTCCGGAGCGGGGTAGATACGCAGTATTTT.

The rearrangement joins TRBV5-3 to TRBJ2-7; TRBD2 matches 14 bases. TRBV5-3 is sorted into the ORF group, with uncertain function. V lost 2 bases, J lost 2 bases, and 15 bases stayed unmatched. The CDR3 loop spans 20 amino acids. CDR3 protein: CARSLGGPGLAGERPYEQYF. CDR3 in DNA: TGTGCCAGAAGCTTAGGTGGCCCGGGACTAGCGGGGGAGCGCCCCTACGAGCAGTACTTC.

This rearrangement joins TRBV2 to TRBJ2-5; D is ambiguous. Germline V gene sequence: CDR1 SNHLY, CDR2 FYNNEI. The CDR3 is 15 residues long. The V end lost 10 bases, the J end lost 4 bases, and 22 bases lay between the germline ends. The CDR3 reads CATPSLDTELETQYF. In DNA form, the CDR3 reads TGTGCCACGCCATCCCTTGACACGGAGTTAGAGACCCAGTACTTC.

This clone was detected only once. V is TRBV6-5 and J is TRBJ2-7, with D tentatively TRBD1 (6 bases). CDR3 size: 12 residues. V dropped 11 bases and J dropped 2 bases, with 13 bases sitting between them. CDR1 and CDR2 (germline): MNHEY, SVGAGI. The CDR3 is CASRGGAYEQYF. As DNA, the CDR3 is TGTGCCTCCAGAGGGGGTGCCTACGAGCAGTACTTC.

Remarks on this clone: Other DNA variants within this sample encode the same CDR3. This chain links TRBV21-1 with TRBJ2-5; TRBD1 is the table's D call and was not checked against the DNA. TRBV21-1 is described as a pseudogene. The CDR3 runs to 16 residues. In DNA form, the CDR3 reads TGTGCCAGCACAGGCGGGACAGGGACGTTTGGGGAGACCCAGTACTTC. Amino acids: CASTGGTGTFGETQYF.

This clone has just a few counts. Other DNA sequences in the sample encode the same CDR3. V usage is TRBV13 and J usage is TRBJ2-7; 10 bases are a match to TRBD1. CDR1 and CDR2 from the germline V gene are PRHDT and FYEKMQ (reference sequence). Unmatched junction bases numbered 10, after V lost 5 bases and J lost 6 bases. This CDR3 is 15 amino acids long. The CDR3 bases are TGTGCCAGCAGCCCTGGGGGGACAGGGGATCCCGAGCAGTACTTC. Its protein is CASSPGGTGDPEQYF.

The rearrangement joins TRBV11-2 to TRBJ2-7; 9 nucleotides align to TRBD1. Germline CDR1 reads SGHAT; CDR2 reads FQNNGV. The CDR3 is made up of 15 amino acids. The V gene end was trimmed by 2 bases and the J gene end by 3 bases; junction bases not matched to a gene: 5. The CDR3 DNA follows: TGTGCCAGCAGCTTACTACCGGGACAGGGCTACGAGCAGTACTTC. Residues: CASSLLPGQGYEQYF.

V is TRBV6-6 and J is TRBJ1-3; D gene ambiguous. Per the germline V gene, CDR1 is MNHNY and CDR2 is SVGAGI (reference sequence). Trimming stripped 0 bases from V and 0 bases from J, with 6 bases between. This CDR3 is built from 15 residues. The CDR3 DNA reads TGTGCCAGCAGTTACTCCTTATCCTCTGGAAACACCATATATTTT. Protein: CASSYSLSSGNTIYF.

The chain uses TRBV2 and TRBJ1-2, with 7 bases fitting TRBD1. V lost 8 bases to trimming and J lost 8 bases; unmatched junction nucleotides: 17. CDR1 is SNHLY, CDR2 FYNNEI, per germline. The CDR3 sequence is 15 residues long. The chain's CDR3 is CASGLVARGRRGYTF. The CDR3 bases are TGTGCCAGCGGCCTAGTAGCGAGGGGGCGGCGGGGCTACACCTTC.

CDR3 sequence: CASSWGRGSVNEQFF. In nucleotides, the CDR3 is TGTGCCAGTAGTTGGGGCAGGGGTTCGGTCAATGAGCAGTTCTTC. The chain joins TRBV19 to TRBJ2-1; D perhaps matches TRBD1 (6 bases). Trimming left V 5 bases short and J 6 bases short, with 17 bases between. Germline V CDR1 and CDR2: LNHDA, SQIVND (reference sequence). This CDR3 has 15 residues. The variable domain in full, with the rest retrieved from reference TRBV19 and TRBJ2-1, is DGGITQSPKYLFRKEGQNVTLSCEQNLNHDAMYWYRQDPGQGLRLIYYSQIVNDFQKGDIAEGYSVSREKKESFPLTVTSAQKNPTAFYLCASSWGRGSVNEQFFGPGTRLTVL.

CDR3 loop: CASSPAANYGYTF. The CDR3 DNA sequence: TGTGCCAGCAGCCCAGCAGCTAACTATGGCTACACCTTC. This sequence joins TRBV7-9 and TRBJ1-2, with no clear D. The length of the CDR3 is 13 residues. CDR1 is SEHNR, CDR2 FQNEAQ, per germline (reference sequence). Trimming cost V 5 bases and J 0 bases, with 7 bases left between them.

The chain joins TRBV27 to TRBJ1-5, with D unresolved. This CDR3 is 17 amino acids long. Germline CDR1 MNHEY, CDR2 SMNVEV (reference sequence). V was cut by 1 base and J by 2 bases, with 15 bases left in between. CDR3 sequence: CASSLWGGRKGNQPQHF. CDR3 coding DNA: TGTGCCAGCAGTTTATGGGGAGGGAGGAAGGGCAATCAGCCCCAGCATTTT.

The gene calls are TRBV5-1 and TRBJ2-2, with 9 bases lining up with TRBD1. Germline assignment: CDR1 SGHRS and CDR2 YFSETQ. The CDR3 totals 14 residues. V shed 4 bases, J shed 5 bases, and the junction held 3 bases outside the gene matches. The CDR3 DNA is TGCGCCAGCAGCAGGACAGGGGATACCGGGGAGCTGTTTTTT. Translation: CASSRTGDTGELFF.